The subject of this entry is one T cell receptor (beta chain). This specimen belongs to a study of cytomegalovirus exposure and HLA in healthy donors. The CDR3 consists of 14 residues. Germline V CDR1 and CDR2: ENHRY, SYGVKD. Losses at the gene ends were 6 bases for V and 6 bases for J; bases not matched to a gene: 11. The PCR had 60 Vbeta and 13 Jbeta primers. Profiled with immunoSEQ multiplex PCR; TCRdb holds only in-frame clones, not every one. The sample lists 150,000 or so clones; around 83% were seen once. The sequence derives from a man aged 50-59 years in good health and CMV-seropositive. The chain joins TRBV10-3 to TRBJ2-7, with 7 nucleotides matching TRBD1. The sample was PBMCs. The CDR3, as DNA: TGTGCCATCAGGGAGACAGGGAAGAGGGCCGAGCAGTACTTC. Translating it yields CAIRETGKRAEQYF.